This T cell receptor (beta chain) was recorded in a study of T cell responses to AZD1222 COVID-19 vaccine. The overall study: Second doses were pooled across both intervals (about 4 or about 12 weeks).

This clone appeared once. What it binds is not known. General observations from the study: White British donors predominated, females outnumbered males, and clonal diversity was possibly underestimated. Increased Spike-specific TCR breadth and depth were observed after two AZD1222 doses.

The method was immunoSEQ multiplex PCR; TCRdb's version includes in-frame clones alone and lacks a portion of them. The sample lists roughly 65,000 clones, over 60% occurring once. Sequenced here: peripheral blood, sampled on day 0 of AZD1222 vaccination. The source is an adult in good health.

The DNA of the CDR3 is TGTGCCAGCAGCCTCCCCGCTAGCGGGGGGGTAATATCTGGGGCCAACGTCCTGACTTTC. It encodes CASSLPASGGVISGANVLTF. The chain has TRBV28 and TRBJ2-6; 12 bases are shared with TRBD2. V was pared by 6 bases and J by 1 base, with 13 bases of the junction left unmatched. The CDR3 spans 20 residues. Germline V gene data show CDR1 as MDHEN and CDR2 as SYDVKM.